These T cell receptor beta chains were read from a single sample in a study of HIV-infected patients and healthy controls. TCRdb processed the 5' RACE reads anew with MiXCR; each CDR3 protein has one entry. The sample carries about 9,600 distinct CDR3 sequences, about 7% recorded once. The specimen comprised blood, sampled before antiretroviral therapy. The receptors come from an adult with HIV infection. Each CDR3 is given with its conserved first and last residue. The D gene is left open where the match is weak. Where a row states a size, it is once, few, many or the class of an expanded clone; other rows omit it.

V gene	D gene	J gene	clone size	CDR3 protein	CDR3 DNA
TRBV7-8	NA	TRBJ2-2	NA	CASTGGPNTGELFF	TGTGCCAGCACCGGGGGCCCGAACACCGGGGAGCTGTTTTTT
TRBV5-1	NA	TRBJ1-1	many	CASSFTGGGTEAFF	TGCGCCAGCAGCTTTACAGGAGGAGGGACTGAAGCTTTCTTT
TRBV14	NA	TRBJ2-3	many	CASSQGTASTDTQYF	TGTGCCAGCAGCCAAGGAACAGCTAGCACAGATACGCAGTATTTT
TRBV3-1	NA	TRBJ1-2	NA	CASRGNYGYTF	TGTGCCAGCAGAGGTAACTATGGCTACACCTTC
TRBV5-6	NA	TRBJ1-2	few	CASSLAHPGEGYTF	TGTGCCAGCAGCTTGGCTCATCCCGGTGAGGGCTACACCTTC
TRBV20-1	NA	TRBJ2-7	many	CSAPAPFQGLYEQYF	TGCAGTGCCCCCGCCCCCTTCCAGGGACTCTACGAGCAGTACTTC
TRBV4-2	TRBD2	TRBJ2-1	many	CASSQDLWRGGYNEQFF	TGTGCCAGCAGCCAAGATTTATGGCGGGGGGGATACAATGAGCAGTTCTTC
TRBV7-9	TRBD1	TRBJ1-6	many	CASSLSGGATMSPLHF	TGTGCCAGCAGCTTATCAGGGGGCGCGACGATGTCACCCCTCCACTTT
TRBV6-2/TRBV6-3	TRBD2	TRBJ2-2	NA	CASSYSGGALITGELFF	TGTGCCAGCAGTTACAGCGGGGGGGCCTTGATTACCGGGGAGCTGTTTTTT
TRBV10-1	NA	TRBJ2-3	many	CASSVVRADTQYF	TGCGCCAGCAGTGTAGTAAGGGCAGATACGCAGTATTTT
TRBV6-2/TRBV6-3	TRBD2	TRBJ2-2	few	CASGGTSGDTGELFF	TGTGCCAGCGGCGGGACTAGCGGGGACACCGGGGAGCTGTTTTTT
TRBV6-5	NA	TRBJ2-6	many	CASSYRRTGANVLTF	TGTGCCAGCAGTTACCGGAGAACTGGGGCCAACGTCCTGACTTTC
TRBV7-2	NA	TRBJ1-5	few	CASSLTAPAANQPQHF	TGTGCCAGCAGCTTGACAGCTCCGGCGGCCAATCAGCCCCAGCATTTT
TRBV11-2	NA	TRBJ2-1	many	CASSLSPMSSYNEQFF	TGTGCCAGCAGCTTAAGTCCGATGAGCTCCTACAATGAGCAGTTCTTC
TRBV4-2	NA	TRBJ2-2	medium-sized	CASSREHRELFF	TGTGCCAGCAGCCGAGAACACAGGGAGCTGTTTTTT
TRBV12-3/TRBV12-4	NA	TRBJ2-2	medium-sized	CASSPTEVRTGELFF	TGTGCCAGCAGTCCGACCGAAGTACGCACCGGGGAGCTGTTTTTT
TRBV29-1	NA	TRBJ2-3	many	CSVARSGADTQYF	TGCAGCGTTGCCCGGTCGGGGGCAGATACGCAGTATTTT
TRBV7-9	NA	TRBJ1-1	many	CASSLGGFSTEAGKNTEAFF	TGTGCCAGCAGCTTAGGTGGGTTTTCCACAGAGGCGGGGAAGAACACTGAAGCTTTCTTT
TRBV6-4	NA	TRBJ2-2	many	CASSEGLANTGELFF	TGTGCCAGCAGTGAAGGTCTAGCTAACACCGGGGAGCTGTTTTTT
TRBV6-1	NA	TRBJ2-3	NA	CASSDRGGGTDTQYF	TGTGCCAGCAGTGACAGGGGGGGTGGCACAGATACGCAGTATTTT
TRBV11-1	TRBD1	TRBJ1-1	many	CASSPIQGITEAFF	TGTGCCAGCAGCCCAATACAGGGGATCACTGAAGCTTTCTTT
TRBV12-3/TRBV12-4	NA	TRBJ1-5	many	CASSPRGGTNQPQHF	TGTGCCAGCAGTCCCCGGGGGGGGACCAATCAGCCCCAGCATTTT
TRBV5-6	TRBD2	TRBJ2-3	many	CASSLPSGGASWVTDTQYF	TGTGCCAGCAGCTTACCTAGCGGGGGGGCCAGTTGGGTAACAGATACGCAGTATTTT
TRBV5-4	NA	TRBJ2-3	many	CASSSGLPDTQYF	TGTGCCAGCAGCTCGGGGCTCCCAGATACGCAGTATTTT
TRBV6-5	NA	TRBJ1-2	medium-sized	CASSYTVPLADYGYTF	TGTGCCAGCAGTTACACGGTCCCCCTAGCGGACTATGGCTACACCTTC
TRBV20-1	TRBD1	TRBJ1-1	many	CSAPTGKTEAFF	TGCAGTGCTCCGACAGGGAAGACTGAAGCTTTCTTT
TRBV5-4	TRBD1	TRBJ2-1	NA	CASSFTTGTVDNEQFF	TGTGCCAGCAGCTTCACAACCGGGACAGTGGACAATGAGCAGTTCTTC
TRBV4-3	NA	TRBJ2-7	many	CASSLGVGGLPYEQYF	TGCGCCAGCAGCCTAGGAGTGGGGGGGCTTCCCTACGAGCAGTACTTC
TRBV7-9	NA	TRBJ1-1	many	CASSLGTTEAFF	TGTGCCAGCAGCTTAGGAACTACTGAAGCTTTCTTT
TRBV2	TRBD2	TRBJ2-1	medium-sized	CASSSGTSSYNEQFF	TGTGCCAGCAGCTCCGGGACTAGCTCCTACAATGAGCAGTTCTTC
TRBV12-5	NA	TRBJ1-5	few	CASGLVPGWGSNQPQHF	TGTGCTAGTGGTTTGGTCCCGGGATGGGGAAGCAATCAGCCCCAGCATTTT
TRBV20-1	TRBD2	TRBJ2-1	NA	CSARGGLANNEQFF	TGCAGTGCTAGGGGGGGACTAGCCAACAATGAGCAGTTCTTC
TRBV11-2	TRBD1	TRBJ1-2	NA	CASSSSRDRERGRGYTF	TGTGCCAGCAGCTCGAGCCGGGACAGGGAAAGGGGTCGCGGCTACACCTTC
TRBV9	NA	TRBJ2-1	many	CASSVGLTNLGQFF	TGTGCCAGCAGCGTAGGACTAACGAATTTGGGGCAGTTCTTC
TRBV7-2	NA	TRBJ1-6	many	CASSPGAYNSPLHF	TGTGCCAGCAGCCCAGGTGCCTATAATTCACCCCTCCACTTT
TRBV20-1	NA	TRBJ1-6	NA	CSASQPGARGSPLHF	TGCAGTGCTAGCCAACCCGGGGCTAGGGGTTCACCCCTCCACTTT
TRBV24-1	NA	TRBJ2-3	many	CATSSGDFTDTQYF	TGTGCCACCTCTTCGGGGGACTTCACAGATACGCAGTATTTT